This record concerns one T cell receptor beta chain sequence. The V and J ends lost 1 base and 3 bases respectively, with 11 bases between them. CDR3 length: 15 residues. Germline CDR1 SGDLS, CDR2 YYNGEE. This sample was taken from a study of identical twins. With template switching, a universal primer site was added, and the cDNA carried unique molecular identifiers. TCRdb re-derived calls from the 5' RACE reads in MiXCR, one entry per CDR3 protein. The sample has approximately 700,000 distinct CDR3 sequences; around a sixth are singletons. These data were likewise used in another study, on T cells expressing NK-cell markers. That work adds: Sorting in several experiments was restricted by an anti-gamma-delta TCR antibody to alpha-beta TCR T cells. Specificity for HCMV among expanded NKG2C+ T cell clones was not established.

The chain carries TRBV9 and TRBJ2-1; tentatively, D is TRBD1 or TRBD2 (5 bases each). The sequence was obtained from a woman aged 18-29 years in good health. Input material: PBMCs. The CDR3 here is CASSVSGTDYNEQFF. The CDR3 coding sequence is TGTGCCAGCAGCGTATCCGGGACGGACTACAATGAGCAGTTCTTC. Together with reference TRBV9 and TRBJ2-1, the CDR3 gives the full variable domain: DSGVTQTPKHLITATGQRVTLRCSPRSGDLSVYWYQQSLDQGLQFLIQYYNGEERAKGNILERFSAQQFPDLHSELNLSSLELGDSALYFCASSVSGTDYNEQFFGPGTRLTVL.